The rows below give T cell receptor beta chains drawn from one sample of a study of PD-1 blockade in classical Hodgkin lymphoma. Some clones are missing from TCRdb's copy, which holds only in-frame ones; the method was immunoSEQ multiplex PCR. The sample includes some 39,000 clones, approximately 91% of them seen just once. This sample comprised peripheral blood mononuclear cells (PBMCs), obtained at baseline. All receptors come from a human donor with classical Hodgkin lymphoma. Both conserved end residues are part of each CDR3. The D gene is left open where the match is weak.

TRBJ2-5,TRBV29-1,TRBD1,CSVNRGPGETQYF
TRBJ2-3,TRBV27,NA,CASSLGWDTDTQYF
TRBJ1-5,TRBV5-1,NA,CASSTGGSNQPQHF
TRBJ2-1,TRBV27,NA,CASSVRGYEQFF
TRBJ1-3,TRBV6-5,NA,CASHSGNTIYF
TRBJ2-1,TRBV4-1,TRBD2,CASSQDKGLAGGRSYNEQFF
TRBJ1-5,TRBV5-1,NA,CASSLDGYQPQHF
TRBJ2-3,TRBV7-8,NA,CASSLGGFRRDTQYF
TRBJ2-3,TRBV9,NA,CASSVATTDTQYF
TRBJ1-2,TRBV19,TRBD1,CASSMWTGSNYGYTF